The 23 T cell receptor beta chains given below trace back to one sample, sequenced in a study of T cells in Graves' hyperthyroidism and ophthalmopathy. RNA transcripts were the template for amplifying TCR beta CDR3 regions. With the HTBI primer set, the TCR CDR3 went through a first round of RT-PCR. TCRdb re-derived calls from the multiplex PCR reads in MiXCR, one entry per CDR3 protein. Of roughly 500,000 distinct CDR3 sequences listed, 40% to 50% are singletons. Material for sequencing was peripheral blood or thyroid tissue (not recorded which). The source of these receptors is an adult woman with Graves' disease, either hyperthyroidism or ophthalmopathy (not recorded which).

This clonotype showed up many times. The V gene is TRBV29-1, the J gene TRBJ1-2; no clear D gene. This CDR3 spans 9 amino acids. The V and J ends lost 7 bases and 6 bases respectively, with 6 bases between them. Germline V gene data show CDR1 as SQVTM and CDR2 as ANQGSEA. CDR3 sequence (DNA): TGCAGCGCAAATAATGGCTACACCTTC. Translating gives CSANNGYTF.

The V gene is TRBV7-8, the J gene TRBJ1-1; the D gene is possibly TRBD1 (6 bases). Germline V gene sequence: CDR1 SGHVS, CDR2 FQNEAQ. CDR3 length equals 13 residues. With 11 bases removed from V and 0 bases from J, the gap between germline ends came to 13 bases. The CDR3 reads CAWRGGVNTEAFF. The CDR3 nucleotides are TGTGCCTGGAGGGGGGGCGTGAACACTGAAGCTTTCTTT.

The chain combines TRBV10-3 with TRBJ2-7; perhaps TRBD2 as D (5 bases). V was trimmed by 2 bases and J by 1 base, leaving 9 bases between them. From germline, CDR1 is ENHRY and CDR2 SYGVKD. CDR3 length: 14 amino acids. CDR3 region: CAISEAGGSYEQYF. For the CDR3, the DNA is TGTGCCATCAGTGAGGCAGGAGGATCCTACGAGCAGTACTTC.

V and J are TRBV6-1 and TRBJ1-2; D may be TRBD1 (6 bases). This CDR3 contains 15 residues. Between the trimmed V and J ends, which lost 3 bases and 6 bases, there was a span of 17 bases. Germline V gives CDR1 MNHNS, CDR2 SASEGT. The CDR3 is CASSDDRQGINGYTF. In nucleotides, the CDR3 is TGTGCCAGCAGTGACGACCGCCAGGGGATAAATGGCTACACCTTC.

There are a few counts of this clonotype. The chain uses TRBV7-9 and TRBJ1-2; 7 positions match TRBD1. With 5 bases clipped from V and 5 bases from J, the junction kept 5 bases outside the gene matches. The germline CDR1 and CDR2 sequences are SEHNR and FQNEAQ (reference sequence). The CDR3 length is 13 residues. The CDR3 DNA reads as TGTGCCAGCAGCGTTGCCAGGGGGTATGGCTACACCTTC. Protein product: CASSVARGYGYTF.

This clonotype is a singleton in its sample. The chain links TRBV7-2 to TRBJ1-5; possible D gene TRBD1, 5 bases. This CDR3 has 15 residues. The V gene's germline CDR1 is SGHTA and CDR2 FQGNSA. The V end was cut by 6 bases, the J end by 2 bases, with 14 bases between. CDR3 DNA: TGTGCCAGCAGACCGGGGGGGATCGGCAATCAGCCCCAGCATTTT. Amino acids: CASRPGGIGNQPQHF.

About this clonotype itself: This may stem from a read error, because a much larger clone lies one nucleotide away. The DNA for the CDR3 is TGCAGTGCTAGAGATGCCCGGGGTACCGGGGAGCTGTTTTTT. Protein: CSARDARGTGELFF. The chain combines TRBV20-1 with TRBJ2-2; TRBD2 might be the D (5 bases). CDR1 DFQATT and CDR2 SNEGSKA come from the germline V gene (reference sequence). The CDR3 extends over 14 amino acids. V was trimmed by 0 bases and J by 5 bases, leaving 10 bases between them.

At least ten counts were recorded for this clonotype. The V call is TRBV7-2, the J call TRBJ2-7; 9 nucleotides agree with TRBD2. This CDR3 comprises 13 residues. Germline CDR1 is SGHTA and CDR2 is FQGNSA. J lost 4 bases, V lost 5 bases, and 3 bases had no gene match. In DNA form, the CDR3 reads TGTGCCAGCAGCCTTCTAGCGGGATACGAGCAGTACTTC. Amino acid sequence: CASSLLAGYEQYF.

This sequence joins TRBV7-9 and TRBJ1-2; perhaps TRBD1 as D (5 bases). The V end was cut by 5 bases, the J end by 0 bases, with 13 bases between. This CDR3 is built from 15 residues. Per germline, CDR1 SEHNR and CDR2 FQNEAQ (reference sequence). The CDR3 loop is CASSKEGDSNYGYTF. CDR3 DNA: TGTGCCAGCAGCAAGGAAGGGGATTCTAACTATGGCTACACCTTC.

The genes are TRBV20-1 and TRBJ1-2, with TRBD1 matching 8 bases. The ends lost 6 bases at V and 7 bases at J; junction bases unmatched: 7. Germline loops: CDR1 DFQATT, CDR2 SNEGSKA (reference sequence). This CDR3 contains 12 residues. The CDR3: CSARTGRIGYTF. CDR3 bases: TGCAGTGCGAGGACAGGGCGGATTGGCTACACCTTC.

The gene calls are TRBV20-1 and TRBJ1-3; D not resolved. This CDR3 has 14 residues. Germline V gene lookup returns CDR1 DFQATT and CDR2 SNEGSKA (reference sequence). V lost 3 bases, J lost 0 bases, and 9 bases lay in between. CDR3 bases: TGCAGTGCTAGTAAGGAGAGCTCTGGAAACACCATATATTTT. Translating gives CSASKESSGNTIYF.

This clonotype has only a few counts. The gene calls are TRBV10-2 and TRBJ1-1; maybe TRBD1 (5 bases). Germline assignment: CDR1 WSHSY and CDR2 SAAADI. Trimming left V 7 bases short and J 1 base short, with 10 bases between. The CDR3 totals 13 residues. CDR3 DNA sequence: TGCGCCAGCAAGGGACGGAAGAACACTGAAGCTTTCTTT. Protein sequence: CASKGRKNTEAFF.

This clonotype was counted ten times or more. The CDR3 reads CSVERVNYGYTF. The CDR3 DNA reads TGCAGCGTTGAGCGGGTTAACTATGGCTACACCTTC. The V and J genes are TRBV29-1 and TRBJ1-2; D gene ambiguous. V gave up 3 bases and J gave up 1 base, with 6 bases separating them. The CDR3 runs 12 residues. Germline lookup yields CDR1 SQVTM and CDR2 ANQGSEA.

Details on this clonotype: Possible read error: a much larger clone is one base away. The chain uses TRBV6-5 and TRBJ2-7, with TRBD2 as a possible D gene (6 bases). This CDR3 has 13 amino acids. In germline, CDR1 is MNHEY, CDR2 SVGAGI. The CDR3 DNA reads TGTACCAGCAGTTACGCCCCTAGCGACGAGCAGTACTTC. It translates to CTSSYAPSDEQYF.

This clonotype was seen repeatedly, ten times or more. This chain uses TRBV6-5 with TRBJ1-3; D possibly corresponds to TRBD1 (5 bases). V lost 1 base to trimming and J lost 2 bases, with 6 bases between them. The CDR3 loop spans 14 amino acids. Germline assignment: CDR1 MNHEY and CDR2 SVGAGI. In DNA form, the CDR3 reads TGTGCCAGCAGTTACTGGGGGACTGGAAACACCATATATTTT. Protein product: CASSYWGTGNTIYF.

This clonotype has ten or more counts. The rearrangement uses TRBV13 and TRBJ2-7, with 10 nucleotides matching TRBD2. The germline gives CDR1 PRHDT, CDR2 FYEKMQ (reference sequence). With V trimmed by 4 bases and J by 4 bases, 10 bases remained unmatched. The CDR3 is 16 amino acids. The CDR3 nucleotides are TGTGCCAGCAGCTCCTCCGAACTAGCGGGACGTTACGAGCAGTACTTC. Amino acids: CASSSSELAGRYEQYF.

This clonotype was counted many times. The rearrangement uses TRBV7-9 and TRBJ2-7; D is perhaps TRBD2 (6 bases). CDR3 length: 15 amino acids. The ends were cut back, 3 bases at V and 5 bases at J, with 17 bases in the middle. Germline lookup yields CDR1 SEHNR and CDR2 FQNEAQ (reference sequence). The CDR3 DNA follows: TGTGCCAGCAGCTTTCAGCCGGGAGCGAGAGACGAGCAGTACTTC. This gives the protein CASSFQPGARDEQYF. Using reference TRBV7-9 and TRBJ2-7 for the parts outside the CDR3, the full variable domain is DTGVSQNPRHKITKRGQNVTFRCDPISEHNRLYWYRQTLGQGPEFLTYFQNEAQLEKSRLLSDRFSAERPKGSFSTLEIQRTEQGDSAMYLCASSFQPGARDEQYFGPGTRLTVT.

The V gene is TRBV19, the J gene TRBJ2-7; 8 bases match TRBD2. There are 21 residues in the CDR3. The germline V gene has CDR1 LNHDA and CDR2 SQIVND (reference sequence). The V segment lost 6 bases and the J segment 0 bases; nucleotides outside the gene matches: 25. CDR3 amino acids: CASSPRGGLPIGSGLSYEQYF. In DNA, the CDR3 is TGTGCCAGTAGCCCCCGGGGGGGGCTCCCAATCGGTAGCGGCCTCTCCTACGAGCAGTACTTC.

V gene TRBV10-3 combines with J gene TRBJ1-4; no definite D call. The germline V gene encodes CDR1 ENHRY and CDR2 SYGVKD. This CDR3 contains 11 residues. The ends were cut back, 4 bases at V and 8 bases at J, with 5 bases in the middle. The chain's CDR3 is CAISGGEKLFF. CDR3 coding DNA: TGTGCCATCAGTGGTGGAGAAAAACTGTTTTTT.

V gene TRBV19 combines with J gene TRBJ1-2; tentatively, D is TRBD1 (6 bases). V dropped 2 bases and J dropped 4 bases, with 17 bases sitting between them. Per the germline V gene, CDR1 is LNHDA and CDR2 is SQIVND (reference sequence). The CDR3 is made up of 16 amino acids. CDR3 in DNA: TGTGCCAGTAGTATAACCGATGGACAGATGATCTATGGCTACACCTTC. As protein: CASSITDGQMIYGYTF. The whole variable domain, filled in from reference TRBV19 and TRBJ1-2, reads DGGITQSPKYLFRKEGQNVTLSCEQNLNHDAMYWYRQDPGQGLRLIYYSQIVNDFQKGDIAEGYSVSREKKESFPLTVTSAQKNPTAFYLCASSITDGQMIYGYTFGSGTRLTVV.

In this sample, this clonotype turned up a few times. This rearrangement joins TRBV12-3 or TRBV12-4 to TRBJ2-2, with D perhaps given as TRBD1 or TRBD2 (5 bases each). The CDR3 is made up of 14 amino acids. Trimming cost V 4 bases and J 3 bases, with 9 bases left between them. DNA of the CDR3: TGTGCCAGCAGTTCCGGGGCCGACACCGGGGAGCTGTTTTTT. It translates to CASSSGADTGELFF.

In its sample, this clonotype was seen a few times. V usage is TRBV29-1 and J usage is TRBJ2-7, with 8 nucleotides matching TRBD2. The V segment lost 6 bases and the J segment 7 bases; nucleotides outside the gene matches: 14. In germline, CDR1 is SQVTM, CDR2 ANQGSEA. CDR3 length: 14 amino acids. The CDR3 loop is CSVDPSGGYNEQYF. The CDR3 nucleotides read TGCAGCGTCGATCCGAGCGGGGGTTACAATGAGCAGTACTTC.

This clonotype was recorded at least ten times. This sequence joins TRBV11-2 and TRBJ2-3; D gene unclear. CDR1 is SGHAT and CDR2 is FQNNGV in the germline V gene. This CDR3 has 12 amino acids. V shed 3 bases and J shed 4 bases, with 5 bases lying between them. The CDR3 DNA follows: TGTGCCAGCAGCTTTTCCTCAGATACGCAGTATTTT. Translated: CASSFSSDTQYF.